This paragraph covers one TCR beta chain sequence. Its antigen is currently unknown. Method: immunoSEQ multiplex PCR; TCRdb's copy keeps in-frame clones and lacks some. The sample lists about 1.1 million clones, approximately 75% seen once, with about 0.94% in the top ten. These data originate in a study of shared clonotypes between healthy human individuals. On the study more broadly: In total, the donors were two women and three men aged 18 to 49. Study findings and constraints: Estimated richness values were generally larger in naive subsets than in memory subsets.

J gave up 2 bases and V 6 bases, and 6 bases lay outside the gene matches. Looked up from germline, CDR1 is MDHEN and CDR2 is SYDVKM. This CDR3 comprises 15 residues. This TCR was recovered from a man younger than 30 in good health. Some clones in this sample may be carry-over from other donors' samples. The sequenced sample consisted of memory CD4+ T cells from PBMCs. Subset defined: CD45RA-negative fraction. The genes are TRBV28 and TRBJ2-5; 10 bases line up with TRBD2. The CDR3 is CASRPSGGGQETQYF. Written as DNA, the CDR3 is TGTGCCAGCAGACCTAGCGGGGGAGGACAAGAGACCCAGTACTTC. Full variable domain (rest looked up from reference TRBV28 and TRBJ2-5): DVKVTQSSRYLVKRTGEKVFLECVQDMDHENMFWYRQDPGLGLRLIYFSYDVKMKEKGDIPEGYSVSREKKERFSLILESASTNQTSMYLCASRPSGGGQETQYFGPGTRLLVL.